The 8 T cell receptor beta chains below come from one sample, sequenced in a study of blood T cell repertoires in COVID-19. Some clones are missing from TCRdb's copy, which holds only in-frame ones; the method was immunoSEQ multiplex PCR. In the table there are about 180,000 clones, almost 80% of which are singletons. The sample taken for sequencing was PBMCs or T cells enriched from blood (not recorded which). The receptor set was obtained from a woman in her 50s who had recovered from COVID-19.

This clone was detected a few times. The chain is built from TRBV6-5 and TRBJ1-2; unclear D gene. V was trimmed by 1 base and J by 5 bases, leaving 14 bases between them. CDR3 size: 15 residues. Germline V gene sequence: CDR1 MNHEY, CDR2 SVGAGI. The CDR3 DNA sequence: TGTGCCAGCAGTTACTATTCGGAGCAACGGTATGGCTACACCTTC. It encodes CASSYYSEQRYGYTF.

V gene TRBV4-2 combines with J gene TRBJ2-1, with 7 bases lining up with TRBD1. Germline CDR1 and CDR2: LGHNA and YNFKEQ. The CDR3 loop spans 15 amino acids. The ends lost 4 bases at V and 8 bases at J; junction bases unmatched: 11. For the CDR3, the DNA is TGTGCCAGCAGCCCCGCGAACAGGGGTGAGGATGAGCAGTTCTTC. Translating gives CASSPANRGEDEQFF.

This clone was recorded many times. The chain carries TRBV2 and TRBJ1-5; D is uncertain. The length of the CDR3 is 15 residues. Between the trimmed V and J ends, which lost 0 bases and 7 bases, there was a span of 13 bases. Germline V CDR1 and CDR2: SNHLY, FYNNEI. CDR3 region: CASSEASRLGQPQHF. Written as DNA, the CDR3 is TGTGCCAGCAGTGAAGCCAGTCGTCTGGGCCAGCCCCAGCATTTT.

J is TRBJ2-7 and V is TRBV19, with D perhaps TRBD2 (6 bases). This CDR3 has 13 residues. The V gene lost 5 bases and the J gene lost 0 bases, with 8 bases spanning the gap. The germline V gene encodes CDR1 LNHDA and CDR2 SQIVND (reference sequence). CDR3 region: CASSRRGSYEQYF. The DNA for the CDR3 is TGTGCCAGTAGTCGGAGGGGCTCCTACGAGCAGTACTTC. The variable domain in full, with the rest retrieved from reference TRBV19 and TRBJ2-7, is DGGITQSPKYLFRKEGQNVTLSCEQNLNHDAMYWYRQDPGQGLRLIYYSQIVNDFQKGDIAEGYSVSREKKESFPLTVTSAQKNPTAFYLCASSRRGSYEQYFGPGTRLTVT.

A few counts support this clone. Distinct nucleotide sequences in the sample also encode this CDR3. V is TRBV18 and J is TRBJ1-2; 7 bases agree with TRBD1. The V gene end was trimmed by 3 bases and the J gene end by 4 bases; junction bases not matched to a gene: 5. Per germline, CDR1 KGHSH and CDR2 LQKENI. CDR3 length: 14 residues. Here the CDR3 reads CASSPSRDSYGYTF. CDR3 DNA: TGTGCCAGCTCACCGTCCCGGGACAGCTATGGCTACACCTTC.

V usage is TRBV28 and J usage is TRBJ2-7; TRBD2 matches at 8 bases. J lost 3 bases, V lost 2 bases, and 9 bases had no gene match. Germline CDR1 reads MDHEN; CDR2 reads SYDVKM. The CDR3 totals 16 residues. CDR3 DNA: TGTGCCAGCAGTTTAGGGGGTGCGGGAGGCAGCTACGAGCAGTACTTC. It encodes CASSLGGAGGSYEQYF.

This clone appeared a few times. The chain recombines TRBV5-4 with TRBJ2-7, with D unclear. Germline CDR1 reads SGHNT; CDR2 reads YYREEE (reference sequence). The CDR3 spans 13 residues. Trimming removed 0 bases from V and 2 bases from J, with 6 bases in between. The CDR3 spells CASSLAGTYEQYF. The CDR3 DNA follows: TGTGCCAGCAGCTTGGCAGGCACCTACGAGCAGTACTTC.

V usage is TRBV4-2 and J usage is TRBJ1-1; 7 bases match TRBD1. The CDR3 consists of 17 residues. The J segment lost 1 base and the V segment lost 0 bases, leaving 8 bases of the junction unmatched. The germline V gene has CDR1 LGHNA and CDR2 YNFKEQ. CDR3 DNA sequence: TGTGCCAGCAGCCAAGATTCCTTGGACAGGAGGAACACTGAAGCTTTCTTT. It is translated as CASSQDSLDRRNTEAFF.